Below, 14 T cell receptor beta chains from the same sample are listed, as sequenced in a study of OX40 agonist ivuxolimab in advanced cancers. Some clones are missing from TCRdb's copy, which holds only in-frame ones; the method was immunoSEQ multiplex PCR. Among some 41,000 clones listed, more than 80% were seen once. The specimen was CD4+ or CD8+ T cells sorted from blood, collected in a trial of the OX40 agonist ivuxolimab. The source is an adult with an advanced solid tumor such as melanoma, head and neck, liver or kidney cancer.

The V and J genes are TRBV5-4 and TRBJ2-5; D possibly corresponds to TRBD2 (7 bases). The germline CDR1 and CDR2 sequences are SGHNT and YYREEE (reference sequence). V gave up 10 bases and J gave up 1 base, with 17 bases separating them. This CDR3 contains 14 residues. The CDR3 here is CAAKGGGFQETQYF. CDR3 nucleotides: TGTGCCGCCAAGGGGGGAGGGTTCCAAGAGACCCAGTACTTC. Using reference TRBV5-4 and TRBJ2-5 for the parts outside the CDR3, the full variable domain is ETGVTQSPTHLIKTRGQQVTLRCSSQSGHNTVSWYQQALGQGPQFIFQYYREEENGRGNFPPRFSGLQFPNYSSELNVNALELDDSALYLCAAKGGGFQETQYFGPGTRLLVL.

A single count supports this clone. This rearrangement joins TRBV6-1 to TRBJ1-5; perhaps TRBD1 as D (6 bases). V dropped 4 bases and J dropped 0 bases, with 16 bases sitting between them. The CDR3 is made up of 17 amino acids. Germline values: CDR1 MNHNS, CDR2 SASEGT. CDR3 amino acids: CASSGGTGRYSNQPQHF. CDR3 bases: TGTGCCAGCAGTGGGGGTACAGGGAGATATAGCAATCAGCCCCAGCATTTT.

The genes are TRBV6-1 and TRBJ2-3; 7 bases are shared with TRBD2. V shed 3 bases and J 4 bases; nucleotides not matched to a gene: 4. Germline CDR1 and CDR2: MNHNS and SASEGT. The CDR3 is 14 residues long. The CDR3 nucleotides read TGTGCCAGCAGTGATTCCACTAGCGCAGATACGCAGTATTTT. Translated, it gives CASSDSTSADTQYF.

This sequence joins TRBV5-1 and TRBJ2-2; D unclear. This CDR3 spans 13 amino acids. CDR1 and CDR2 (germline): SGHRS, YFSETQ. With 4 bases removed from V and 6 bases from J, the gap between germline ends came to 10 bases. The DNA for the CDR3 is TGCGCCAGCAGCCTCGATGGGGCCGGGGAGCTGTTTTTT. It is translated as CASSLDGAGELFF.

This clone has only one observation. The chain employs TRBV9 and TRBJ2-1, with 8 bases fitting TRBD2. CDR1 and CDR2 (germline): SGDLS, YYNGEE. The CDR3 is 16 amino acids. V trimming: 5 bases; J trimming: 8 bases; junction bases outside the gene matches: 15. CDR3 nucleotide sequence: TGTGCCAGCAGTCCTAGGGGTGGTGATAGCGGGGATGAGCAGTTCTTC. Amino acids: CASSPRGGDSGDEQFF.

This sequence joins TRBV7-9 and TRBJ1-4; D is uncertain. This CDR3 has 13 amino acids. Germline loops: CDR1 SEHNR, CDR2 FQNEAQ (reference sequence). The germline V and J ends were trimmed by 1 base and 7 bases, with 7 bases remaining between them. The CDR3 sequence is CASSLVVGEKLFF. DNA for the CDR3: TGTGCCAGCAGCTTAGTGGTGGGTGAAAAACTGTTTTTT.

DNA for the CDR3: TGTGCCAGCACCCCCTCGGGGGGGAACAATGAGCAGTTCTTC. Translated, it gives CASTPSGGNNEQFF. The chain is built from TRBV5-5 and TRBJ2-1; TRBD2 aligns across 8 bases. Per the germline V gene, CDR1 is SGHKS and CDR2 is YYEKEE (reference sequence). The CDR3 totals 14 residues. V lost 6 bases, J lost 5 bases, and 7 bases stayed unmatched.

The chain combines TRBV19 with TRBJ2-2; a weak D match, TRBD2 (5 bases). This CDR3 has 15 amino acids. V was cut by 1 base and J by 4 bases, with 10 bases left in between. Germline CDR1 reads LNHDA; CDR2 reads SQIVND (reference sequence). CDR3: CASSIGGIGTGELFF. The DNA for the CDR3 is TGTGCCAGTAGTATAGGAGGGATCGGCACCGGGGAGCTGTTTTTT.

The chain has TRBV10-3 and TRBJ2-3, with 7 bases identical to TRBD2. Unmatched junction bases numbered 7, after V lost 8 bases and J lost 2 bases. This CDR3 contains 14 residues. Per the germline V gene, CDR1 is ENHRY and CDR2 is SYGVKD. The CDR3 loop is CAIRTSGATDTQYF. The CDR3 DNA reads TGTGCCATCCGAACGAGCGGGGCCACAGATACGCAGTATTTT.

This clone has a single count. The V gene is TRBV6-1, the J gene TRBJ1-2; D is uncertain. V was shortened by 3 bases and J by 8 bases, with 13 bases between the two germline ends. Germline lookup yields CDR1 MNHNS and CDR2 SASEGT. There are 13 residues in the CDR3. The CDR3 loop is CASSDFAGGGYTF. The CDR3 DNA follows: TGTGCCAGCAGTGACTTCGCGGGAGGCGGCTACACCTTC.

The genes are TRBV28 and TRBJ2-4; perhaps D is TRBD1 or TRBD2 (5 bases each). V dropped 4 bases and J dropped 5 bases, with 9 bases sitting between them. CDR1 and CDR2 (germline): MDHEN, SYDVKM. The CDR3 covers 13 residues. The chain's CDR3 is CASSSGTENIQYF. CDR3 coding DNA: TGTGCCAGCAGTTCAGGGACCGAAAACATTCAGTACTTC.

V and J are TRBV6-5 and TRBJ2-7, with 8 bases lining up with TRBD2. After removal of 6 bases from V and 4 bases from J, the junction contained 11 bases not matched to a gene. Germline CDR1 and CDR2: MNHEY and SVGAGI. The CDR3 has 15 residues. The CDR3 bases are TGTGCCAGCAGCTCCCGACTAGCGACTTTATACGAGCAGTACTTC. Its protein product is CASSSRLATLYEQYF.

V and J are TRBV11-2 and TRBJ2-2; D is perhaps TRBD1 (6 bases). CDR3 size: 17 residues. Per germline, CDR1 SGHAT and CDR2 FQNNGV. The V end lost 1 base, the J end lost 4 bases, and 16 bases lay between the germline ends. In DNA form, the CDR3 reads TGTGCCAGCAGCTTAGGGGTGGTGGCCAGGGGCACCGGGGAGCTGTTTTTT. The encoded protein is CASSLGVVARGTGELFF.

This chain connects TRBV9 to TRBJ2-7, with 7 bases lining up with TRBD2. The germline CDR1 and CDR2 sequences are SGDLS and YYNGEE. The V segment lost 2 bases and the J segment 3 bases; nucleotides outside the gene matches: 8. There are 15 residues in the CDR3. In nucleotides, the CDR3 is TGTGCCAGCAGCGTTTCAGCGGGAAAGGTCTACGAGCAGTACTTC. Its protein is CASSVSAGKVYEQYF.